The 26 T cell receptor beta chains listed next were all sequenced from one sample in a study of blood T cell repertoires in COVID-19. Using immunoSEQ multiplex PCR, the repertoire was profiled, and TCRdb retains in-frame clones only, with some absent. The sample holds around 340,000 clones, approximately 83% seen once. The sample taken for sequencing was PBMCs or T cells enriched from blood (not recorded which). Receptors were obtained from a woman aged 40 to 50 with acute COVID-19.

The chain joins TRBV11-2 to TRBJ1-1; a weak D match, TRBD1 (5 bases). Germline CDR1 SGHAT, CDR2 FQNNGV. The ends were cut back, 5 bases at V and 6 bases at J, with 13 bases in the middle. The CDR3 runs to 13 residues. The CDR3 loop reads CASSGRQRAEAFF. DNA of the CDR3: TGTGCCAGCAGCGGGCGACAGCGAGCTGAAGCTTTCTTT. Based on the CDR3 plus reference TRBV11-2 and TRBJ1-1, the full variable domain is EAGVAQSPRYKIIEKRQSVAFWCNPISGHATLYWYQQILGQGPKLLIQFQNNGVVDDSQLPKDRFSAERLKGVDSTLKIQPAKLEDSAVYLCASSGRQRAEAFFGQGTRLTVV.

The gene calls are TRBV27 and TRBJ1-5; 7 positions agree with TRBD1. This CDR3 has 14 residues. The V gene end was trimmed by 3 bases and the J gene end by 7 bases; junction bases not matched to a gene: 6. In germline, CDR1 is MNHEY, CDR2 SMNVEV (reference sequence). CDR3 residues: CASSFTGDGQPQHF. The CDR3 DNA reads TGTGCCAGCAGTTTCACAGGGGACGGACAGCCCCAGCATTTT.

The chain has TRBV9 and TRBJ2-3, with 8 bases lining up with TRBD2. V lost 3 bases to trimming and J lost 5 bases; unmatched junction nucleotides: 11. The CDR3 extends over 16 amino acids. Germline V gene data show CDR1 as SGDLS and CDR2 as YYNGEE. The CDR3 is CASSERAGGERDTQYF. DNA for the CDR3: TGTGCCAGCAGCGAGAGGGCGGGGGGCGAGAGAGATACGCAGTATTTT.

On this clone: The same CDR3 can be traced to other DNA sequences in this sample. The rearrangement joins TRBV6-5 to TRBJ1-5, with 7 bases aligning to TRBD1. CDR3 length: 15 amino acids. The V and J ends lost 5 bases and 0 bases, in that order; junction bases with no gene match: 4. Germline V gene lookup returns CDR1 MNHEY and CDR2 SVGAGI. In DNA, the CDR3 is TGTGCCAGCAGTCCCCAGGGGGTTAGCAATCAGCCCCAGCATTTT. Its protein product is CASSPQGVSNQPQHF.

The CDR3 region has the DNA TGCAGTGCTAGTATTATGGGACAGGGTTCGGTTGGCTACACCTTC. Translation gives CSASIMGQGSVGYTF. The gene calls are TRBV20-1 and TRBJ1-2; TRBD1 matches 9 bases. Germline V lookup: CDR1 DFQATT, CDR2 SNEGSKA (reference sequence). The length of the CDR3 is 15 residues. V shed 3 bases and J 7 bases; nucleotides not matched to a gene: 12.

V and J are TRBV14 and TRBJ2-1; 13 bases align to TRBD2. Trimming at V came to 7 bases and at J to 0 bases, leaving 18 bases not matched to a gene. This CDR3 region has 21 residues. CDR1 is SGHDN, CDR2 FVKESK, per germline. For the CDR3, the DNA is TGTGCCAGCACCCCAAGATACGGGACTAGCGGGGACTCGAGCTCCTACAATGAGCAGTTCTTC. This codes for CASTPRYGTSGDSSSYNEQFF.

The V gene is TRBV5-1, the J gene TRBJ1-1; tentative D call: TRBD1 (6 bases). This CDR3 has 14 residues. V lost 4 bases, J lost 5 bases, and 15 bases lay in between. Looked up from germline, CDR1 is SGHRS and CDR2 is YFSETQ. The CDR3: CASSEGGRLTEAFF. The CDR3 DNA sequence: TGCGCCAGCAGCGAGGGGGGGCGGCTGACTGAAGCTTTCTTT.

The chain is built from TRBV20-1 and TRBJ1-1, with a possible D match to TRBD1 (5 bases). The CDR3 runs 15 residues. V lost 3 bases and J lost 1, with 15 bases in between. In germline, CDR1 is DFQATT, CDR2 SNEGSKA (reference sequence). The CDR3 DNA follows: TGCAGTGCTAGTGGTACTATGACAGCGAACACTGAAGCTTTCTTT. Translating it yields CSASGTMTANTEAFF.

V is TRBV4-1 and J is TRBJ2-7; the match to TRBD1 covers 9 bases. The V gene end was trimmed by 0 bases and the J gene end by 5 bases; junction bases not matched to a gene: 11. The germline V gene has CDR1 MGHRA and CDR2 YSYEKL. The CDR3 consists of 17 residues. The CDR3 here is CASSQEGSGQGTHEQYF. DNA for the CDR3: TGCGCCAGCAGCCAAGAAGGGTCGGGACAGGGTACCCACGAGCAGTACTTC.

The chain combines TRBV23-1 with TRBJ1-5; a possible D gene is TRBD1 (6 bases). Being an ORF, TRBV23-1 has a function that is uncertain. The CDR3 has 16 amino acids. V was shortened by 3 bases and J by 0 bases, with 12 bases between the two germline ends. The CDR3 sequence: CASSHLGQSSNQPQHF. CDR3 DNA sequence: TGCGCCAGCAGTCACCTTGGACAGAGTAGCAATCAGCCCCAGCATTTT.

V is TRBV4-2 and J is TRBJ2-2, with 13 bases lining up with TRBD2. The trim removed 7 bases at V and 4 bases at J, leaving 6 bases unmatched. The germline V gene encodes CDR1 LGHNA and CDR2 YNFKEQ. The CDR3 totals 16 residues. This chain's CDR3 is CASTGGLAGSTGELFF. CDR3 DNA sequence: TGTGCCAGCACCGGGGGACTAGCGGGAAGCACCGGGGAGCTGTTTTTT.

This sequence joins TRBV3-1 (or the pseudogene TRBV3-2) and TRBJ2-7; a weak D match, TRBD2 (5 bases). Germline CDR1 and CDR2: LGHDT and YNNKEL (reference sequence). The CDR3 length is 16 residues. Trimming stripped 7 bases from V and 1 base from J, with 20 bases between. CDR3 nucleotide sequence: TGTGCCAGCACGAAGATGGTCCCCGGCGGGTCCTACGAGCAGTACTTC. The encoded protein is CASTKMVPGGSYEQYF.

This rearrangement joins TRBV19 to TRBJ1-2, with 8 positions matching TRBD1. V trimming: 4 bases; J trimming: 3 bases; junction bases outside the gene matches: 7. Germline V gene lookup returns CDR1 LNHDA and CDR2 SQIVND (reference sequence). The CDR3 runs to 15 residues. CDR3 region: CASSTQTGVDYGYTF. The CDR3 region has the DNA TGTGCCAGTAGTACGCAGACAGGGGTTGACTATGGCTACACCTTC.

The CDR3 reads CASSPSSGGVREYVYEQYF. In nucleotides, the CDR3 is TGTGCCAGCAGCCCTTCATCGGGCGGGGTCAGGGAGTATGTGTACGAGCAGTACTTC. V and J are TRBV28 and TRBJ2-7; perhaps TRBD2 as D (6 bases). CDR1 and CDR2 from the germline V gene are MDHEN and SYDVKM. The CDR3 spans 19 residues. The V end was cut by 6 bases, the J end by 4 bases, with 31 bases between.

There are a few counts of this clone. This CDR3 is CASGEGFYNEQFF. The CDR3 DNA follows: TGTGCCAGCGGCGAGGGATTCTACAATGAGCAGTTCTTC. The chain employs TRBV12-3 or TRBV12-4 and TRBJ2-1; TRBD2 is a possible D gene (5 bases). The CDR3 contains 13 residues. The germline V and J ends were trimmed by 8 bases and 3 bases, with 11 bases remaining between them.

About this clone itself: As the CDR3 is not closed by the conserved phenylalanine or tryptophan, this likely results from a read error. The DNA is left out, because the CDR3 cannot be placed on it with certainty; the CDR3 is given as TCRdb lists it. V usage is TRBV6-5 and J usage is TRBJ2-7; the table's D call, TRBD1, was not checked against the DNA. Germline V gives CDR1 MNHEY, CDR2 SVGAGI. Termini included, the CDR3 measures 16 amino acids. The chain's CDR3 is CASSYSSAQGNYEPYL.

The rearrangement joins TRBV18 to TRBJ1-6, with D possibly TRBD1 on 5 matching bases. Germline V lookup: CDR1 KGHSH, CDR2 LQKENI. The CDR3 contains 13 residues. The V gene lost 3 bases and the J gene lost 7 bases, with 7 bases spanning the gap. The DNA for the CDR3 is TGTGCCAGCTCACCGGGGCGGAATTCACCCCTCCACTTT. Its translation: CASSPGRNSPLHF. The whole variable domain, filled in from reference TRBV18 and TRBJ1-6, reads NAGVMQNPRHLVRRRGQEARLRCSPMKGHSHVYWYRQLPEEGLKFMVYLQKENIIDESGMPKERFSAEFPKEGPSILRIQQVVRGDSAAYFCASSPGRNSPLHFGNGTRLTVT.

This rearrangement joins TRBV6-2 or TRBV6-3 to TRBJ1-3; D possibly corresponds to TRBD1 (6 bases). This CDR3 contains 13 residues. The V end lost 5 bases, the J end lost 1 base, and 6 bases lay between the germline ends. Germline V gene lookup returns CDR1 MNHEY and CDR2 SVGEGT. CDR3: CASSDRSGNTIYF. The DNA of the CDR3 is TGTGCCAGCAGTGACAGGTCTGGAAACACCATATATTTT.

The chain carries TRBV24-1 and TRBJ2-1; TRBD2 matches at 14 bases. The germline V gene has CDR1 KGHDR and CDR2 SFDVKD. J lost 0 bases, V lost 3 bases, and 12 bases had no gene match. CDR3 length: 21 residues. The CDR3 DNA reads as TGTGCCACCAGTGATATACCGGGACTAGCGGGAGTCGGGGGCTCCTACAATGAGCAGTTCTTC. This codes for CATSDIPGLAGVGGSYNEQFF.

The V and J genes are TRBV6-5 and TRBJ2-5; 9 bases agree with TRBD2. Germline CDR1 MNHEY, CDR2 SVGAGI. The CDR3 has 12 amino acids. The V segment lost 8 bases and the J segment 5 bases; nucleotides outside the gene matches: 3. Here the CDR3 reads CASWRGGETQYF. DNA for the CDR3: TGTGCCAGCTGGCGGGGGGGCGAGACCCAGTACTTC.

The rearrangement joins TRBV25-1 to TRBJ2-3; D gene ambiguous. The ends were cut back, 3 bases at V and 3 bases at J, with 4 bases in the middle. The length of the CDR3 is 12 residues. Germline CDR1 MGHDK, CDR2 SYGVNS. The CDR3 here is CASSDRTDTQYF. As DNA, the CDR3 is TGTGCCAGCAGTGACAGAACAGATACGCAGTATTTT.

The gene calls are TRBV5-1 and TRBJ1-2; 9 positions agree with TRBD1. Germline V lookup: CDR1 SGHRS, CDR2 YFSETQ. This CDR3 is built from 16 residues. The V segment lost 5 bases and the J segment 0 bases; nucleotides outside the gene matches: 8. In nucleotides, the CDR3 is TGCGCCAGCAGTCGATTGGGACAGGGTGCTAACTATGGCTACACCTTC. Residues: CASSRLGQGANYGYTF. Combining the CDR3 with reference TRBV5-1 and TRBJ1-2 gives the whole variable domain KAGVTQTPRYLIKTRGQQVTLSCSPISGHRSVSWYQQTPGQGLQFLFEYFSETQRNKGNFPGRFSGRQFSNSRSEMNVSTLELGDSALYLCASSRLGQGANYGYTFGSGTRLTVV.

This clone has a handful of counts. This rearrangement joins TRBV15 to TRBJ2-1; D perhaps matches TRBD1 (6 bases). The germline V gene encodes CDR1 LNHNV and CDR2 YYDKDF (reference sequence). The CDR3 spans 14 residues. V shed 0 bases and J shed 6 bases, with 9 bases lying between them. In DNA, the CDR3 is TGTGCCACCAGCAGAGAACAGGGATTCAATGAGCAGTTCTTC. Translation gives CATSREQGFNEQFF.

The CDR3 spells CASSRGQGGTEAFF. As DNA, the CDR3 is TGTGCCAGCTCACGAGGACAGGGAGGGACTGAAGCTTTCTTT. This chain joins TRBV18 and TRBJ1-1; 8 nucleotides agree with TRBD1. The V and J ends lost 4 bases and 5 bases, in that order; junction bases with no gene match: 6. The CDR3 covers 14 residues. In germline, CDR1 is KGHSH, CDR2 LQKENI.

The J gene is TRBJ1-5, the V gene TRBV19, with 7 bases identical to TRBD1. Germline V gene sequence: CDR1 LNHDA, CDR2 SQIVND (reference sequence). The CDR3 is 18 residues long. V lost 9 bases, J lost 6 bases, and 23 bases stayed unmatched. As DNA, the CDR3 is TGTGCCAGACGACAATCATATCGGAGAGGGGGCATCAGTCAGCCCCAGCATTTT. Residues: CARRQSYRRGGISQPQHF.

The chain recombines TRBV7-9 with TRBJ1-2, with TRBD1 identical over 7 bases. Germline V gene data show CDR1 as SEHNR and CDR2 as FQNEAQ (reference sequence). With 1 base clipped from V and 4 bases from J, the junction kept 6 bases outside the gene matches. The length of the CDR3 is 15 residues. As DNA, the CDR3 is TGTGCCAGCAGCTTAGAAGGGGGCGTGGGCTATGGCTACACCTTC. Its translation is CASSLEGGVGYGYTF.